The present entry profiles one T cell receptor (beta chain) with its context. Its antigen is undetermined. TCRdb recomputed calls from the 5' RACE reads with MiXCR, one row per CDR3 protein. The sample consists of 80,000 or so distinct CDR3 sequences, roughly 9.5% of them appearing once. The sample is drawn from a study of neurological immune-mediated disorders. Study-wide results and caveats: Multiple sclerosis patients had less TCR clonal expansion than even healthy controls, unlike HTLV-1-associated myelopathy.

The controls, all healthy individuals, were blood bank volunteers in Maryland, USA. This CDR3 has 13 amino acids. The germline V gene encodes CDR1 DFQATT and CDR2 SNEGSKA (reference sequence). Trimming cost V 6 bases and J 2 bases, with 13 bases left between them. J is TRBJ2-5 and V is TRBV20-1, with a tentative D call TRBD2 (6 bases). The sequenced material came from PBMCs. This TCR came from a man aged 45 to 65 in good health. Here the CDR3 reads CSAHGEEQETQYF. The CDR3 nucleotides are TGCAGTGCCCATGGGGAGGAGCAAGAGACCCAGTACTTC.